Reported below is one TCR beta chain. The antigen is not known. The CDR3 regions of TCR beta were amplified from RNA transcripts. HTBI primers were used for first-round RT-PCR of the TCR CDR3. From the multiplex PCR reads, TCRdb called clonotypes with MiXCR, one entry per CDR3 protein. The repertoire holds over 500,000 distinct CDR3 sequences, roughly a sixth seen once, with around 32% in the top ten. Diagnoses were established using clinical symptoms, serum thyroxine and TRAb, thyroid ultrasound and orbital computed tomography. Isolation of PBMCs was performed on around 10 ml fresh peripheral blood. This CDR3 is built from 21 residues. The J segment lost 1 base and the V segment lost 5 bases, leaving 20 bases of the junction unmatched. Germline CDR1 SEHNR, CDR2 FQNEAQ (reference sequence). These data come from a study of T cells in Graves' hyperthyroidism and ophthalmopathy. As for the study in general: Blood from the periphery was taken at initial diagnosis, before any treatment.

Study results and caveats: Most expanded thyroid clonotypes above 0.001 recurred in blood.

The chain is built from TRBV7-9 and TRBJ2-4; 10 nucleotides line up with TRBD1. The receptor was derived from a woman aged 25 to 39 with Graves' ophthalmopathy. The specimen sequenced was blood. CDR3 nucleotides: TGTGCCAGCAGCCCAAGTGTCTTTGAGACAGGGGGCTTGGGGGCCAAAAACATTCAGTACTTC. This gives the protein CASSPSVFETGGLGAKNIQYF.